These 14 T cell receptor beta chains originate from one sample sequenced in a study of T-cell reconstitution after alpha-beta-depleted transplantation in children. Preparation of the TCRbeta library involved a method that used unique molecular identifiers. Each CDR3 protein gets one entry after TCRdb re-called the PCR reads with MiXCR. The table shows roughly 160,000 distinct CDR3 sequences, with more than 9.5% occurring only once. This specimen was PBMCs, taken before TCRalphabeta/CD19-depleted stem cell transplant. All receptors derive from a boy between 2 and 10 years old with acute myeloid leukemia, due to receive a stem cell transplant.

For this clonotype: A read error is possible here, since a much larger clone lies one base away. The chain carries TRBV6-1 and TRBJ2-3; no clear D. The CDR3 has 14 amino acids. In germline, CDR1 is MNHNS, CDR2 SASEGT. With 9 bases removed from V and 0 bases from J, the gap between germline ends came to 13 bases. The DNA for the CDR3 is TGTGCCAGTGCGGCTTTTTCTAGCACAGATACGCAGTATTTT. It specifies CASAAFSSTDTQYF.

This clonotype has at least ten counts. The V and J genes are TRBV4-1 and TRBJ2-3, with unresolved D. CDR3 size: 12 residues. Germline V gene lookup returns CDR1 MGHRA and CDR2 YSYEKL. V lost 3 bases to trimming and J lost 4 bases, with 5 bases between them. The CDR3 nucleotides are TGCGCCAGCAGCCAGAGCCCAGATACGCAGTATTTT. Its translation is CASSQSPDTQYF.

This clonotype was seen repeatedly, ten times or more. This chain joins TRBV9 and TRBJ2-3, with TRBD2 matching over 8 bases. CDR1 is SGDLS and CDR2 is YYNGEE in the germline V gene. J lost 4 bases, V lost 2 bases, and 6 bases had no gene match. The CDR3 is made up of 15 amino acids. The chain's CDR3 is CASSVYGGAPDTQYF. CDR3 sequence (DNA): TGTGCCAGCAGCGTCTACGGGGGGGCCCCAGATACGCAGTATTTT.

The rearrangement uses TRBV30 and TRBJ1-3; D unresolved. The V end was cut by 1 base, the J end by 0 bases, with 10 bases between. The germline CDR1 and CDR2 sequences are GTSNPN and SVGIG (reference sequence). The CDR3 runs to 15 residues. The CDR3 reads CAWSDPRNSGNTIYF. The CDR3, as DNA: TGTGCCTGGAGTGACCCGAGGAACTCTGGAAACACCATATATTTT.

This clonotype was counted only a few times. This sequence joins TRBV5-1 and TRBJ2-7; D is possibly TRBD1 (5 bases). With 1 base removed from V and 0 bases from J, the gap between germline ends came to 8 bases. Per germline, CDR1 SGHRS and CDR2 YFSETQ. CDR3 length: 14 residues. The CDR3 region has the DNA TGCGCCAGCAGCTTGACCAGGGTCTCCTACGAGCAGTACTTC. Translating it yields CASSLTRVSYEQYF.

The CDR3 loop reads CASTGTGSNQPQHF. The CDR3 DNA reads as TGTGCCAGCACGGGGACGGGTAGCAATCAGCCCCAGCATTTT. This chain joins TRBV19 and TRBJ1-5, with D maybe TRBD1 (5 bases). The CDR3 runs 14 residues. V was pared by 9 bases and J by 0 bases, with 12 bases between. Germline assignment: CDR1 LNHDA and CDR2 SQIVND (reference sequence).

This clonotype was found a few times. This chain joins TRBV6-6 and TRBJ2-1, with no clear D. Germline V gene lookup returns CDR1 MNHNY and CDR2 SVGAGI (reference sequence). V dropped 0 bases and J dropped 7 bases, with 4 bases sitting between them. This CDR3 contains 12 residues. The CDR3 DNA reads as TGTGCCAGCAGTTACTCAGGGAATGAGCAGTTCTTC. Protein product: CASSYSGNEQFF.

This clonotype was picked up many times. The chain uses TRBV7-2 and TRBJ2-5; D gene unclear. The V end was cut by 0 bases, the J end by 1 base, with 3 bases between. Germline V gene sequence: CDR1 SGHTA, CDR2 FQGNSA. The CDR3 length is 13 residues. CDR3 sequence: CASSLAFQETQYF. For the CDR3, the DNA is TGTGCCAGCAGCTTAGCCTTCCAAGAGACCCAGTACTTC.

This clonotype has a count of ten or more. The chain employs TRBV29-1 and TRBJ2-1, with D tentatively TRBD1 or TRBD2 (5 bases each). CDR1 is SQVTM and CDR2 is ANQGSEA in the germline V gene. The CDR3 has 16 residues. V was cut by 0 bases and J by 6 bases, with 18 bases left in between. In nucleotides, the CDR3 is TGCAGCGTTGAAGATCCCGGGGCCCCGGAGGCCAATGAGCAGTTCTTC. It yields the protein CSVEDPGAPEANEQFF.

Comment on this clonotype: A read error is possible here, since a much larger clone lies one base away. The chain uses TRBV7-2 and TRBJ1-1; no firm D call. This CDR3 is 16 amino acids long. Deletions cut 5 bases from V and 1 base from J, with 17 bases between. The germline CDR1 and CDR2 sequences are SGHTA and FQGNSA. CDR3 region: CASSPKTPHKNTEAFF. The CDR3 DNA is TGTGCCAGCAGCCCGAAGACCCCACACAAGAACACTGAAGCTTTCTTT.

A note on this clonotype: This may be a read error, as it is one base from a much larger clone. The chain joins TRBV20-1 to TRBJ1-2; 11 bases match TRBD1. This CDR3 has 13 residues. Germline assignment: CDR1 DFQATT and CDR2 SNEGSKA (reference sequence). This CDR3 reads CSARTGGNYGDTF. For the CDR3, the DNA is TGCAGTGCAAGGACAGGGGGCAACTATGGCGACACCTTC.

This clonotype was seen repeatedly, ten times or more. J is TRBJ1-3 and V is TRBV7-9; the D is unclear. The CDR3 loop spans 16 amino acids. Germline CDR1 SEHNR, CDR2 FQNEAQ (reference sequence). The ends were cut back, 5 bases at V and 2 bases at J, with 16 bases in the middle. This chain's CDR3 is CASSKAELATGNTIYF. CDR3 DNA: TGTGCCAGCAGCAAAGCCGAGCTCGCCACTGGAAACACCATATATTTT. The complete variable domain, with remaining parts taken from reference TRBV7-9 and TRBJ1-3, reads DTGVSQNPRHKITKRGQNVTFRCDPISEHNRLYWYRQTLGQGPEFLTYFQNEAQLEKSRLLSDRFSAERPKGSFSTLEIQRTEQGDSAMYLCASSKAELATGNTIYFGEGSWLTVV.

This clonotype was observed at least ten times. The chain employs TRBV27 and TRBJ2-1; no clear D. The germline V and J ends were trimmed by 5 bases and 2 bases, with 13 bases remaining between them. Per germline, CDR1 MNHEY and CDR2 SMNVEV (reference sequence). CDR3 length: 15 amino acids. The CDR3: CASSPQTVTYNEQFF. The CDR3 coding sequence is TGTGCCAGCAGTCCCCAAACCGTTACCTACAATGAGCAGTTCTTC.

This clonotype appeared many times. V and J are TRBV12-5 and TRBJ1-6; D is ambiguous. The CDR3 is 14 amino acids. The V end lost 3 bases, the J end lost 12 bases, and 15 bases lay between the germline ends. Germline V gene lookup returns CDR1 LGHNT and CDR2 FRNRAP. The CDR3 nucleotides are TGTGCTAGTGGTTTACTGGCGCCGGTTGGACCCCTCCACTTT. Amino acid sequence: CASGLLAPVGPLHF.